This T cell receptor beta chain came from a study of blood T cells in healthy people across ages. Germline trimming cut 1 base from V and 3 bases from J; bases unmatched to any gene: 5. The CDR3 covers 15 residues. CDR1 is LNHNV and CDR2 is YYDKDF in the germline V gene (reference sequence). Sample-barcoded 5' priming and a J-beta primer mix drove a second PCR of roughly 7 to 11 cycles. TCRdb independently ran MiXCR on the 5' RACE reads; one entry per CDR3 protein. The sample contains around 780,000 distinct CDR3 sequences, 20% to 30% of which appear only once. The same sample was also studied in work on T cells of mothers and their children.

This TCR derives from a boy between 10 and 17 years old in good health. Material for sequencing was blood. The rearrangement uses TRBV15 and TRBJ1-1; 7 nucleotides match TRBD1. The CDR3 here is CATSRVRGLYTEAFF. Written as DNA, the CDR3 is TGTGCCACCAGCAGAGTAAGGGGGCTCTACACTGAAGCTTTCTTT.